This T cell receptor (beta chain) was observed in a study of T cell repertoires in cytomegalovirus infection. Study context: Public TCR beta signatures indicated both CMV infection and matching HLA type. Findings and caveats of the study: Cumulative frequency of public TCR beta families picked out carriers of CMV plus the relevant HLA. The ex vivo response was dominated by HLA-C-restricted CMV-specific TCR beta clonotypes.

MiXCR, run by TCRdb on the reads, gives a single entry per CDR3 protein. The sample shows more than 400,000 distinct CDR3 sequences, more than 20% of them seen only once. In germline, CDR1 is SNHLY, CDR2 FYNNEI. The CDR3 consists of 14 residues. The V end lost 6 bases, the J end lost 1 base, and 9 bases lay between the germline ends. With respect to this clonotype: Its antigen is undetermined.

The chain is built from TRBV2 and TRBJ2-2; TRBD2 is a possible D gene (5 bases). This clonotype originated in a human donor in good health (CMV status not recorded). Some clones in this sample may be carry-over from other donors' samples. Sequencing was performed on PBMCs. CDR3 sequence reads: CASREDGNTGELFF. CDR3 DNA: TGTGCCAGCAGGGAGGACGGGAACACCGGGGAGCTGTTTTTT.